Listed below are T cell receptor beta chains from one sample, sequenced in a study of memory CD4+ T cells and cytomegalovirus serostatus. The data were produced by immunoSEQ multiplex PCR, yet TCRdb's version contains in-frame clones alone and is incomplete. The top ten clones hold approximately 0.92% of a sample with 55,000 to 75,000 clones, 82% of them seen once. The sequenced material came from memory CD4+ T cells from blood. The receptors were sampled from an adult in good health and CMV-seronegative. Each CDR3 is given with its conserved first and last residue. A D gene is named only where the DNA matches it firmly. Expanded clones are given a class, and other clones once, few, many or no size at all.

clone size: .; V gene: TRBV19; D gene: TRBD1; J gene: TRBJ1-2; CDR3 DNA: TGTGCCAGTAGCCCCGGATCCACAGGGGCTCGCTACACCTTC; CDR3 protein: CASSPGSTGARYTF
clone size: .; V gene: TRBV7-3; D gene: TRBD2; J gene: TRBJ2-1; CDR3 DNA: TGTGCCAGCAGCTTTGGGCTAGCGGGGAACAATGAGCAGTTCTTC; CDR3 protein: CASSFGLAGNNEQFF
clone size: once; V gene: TRBV7-2; D gene: .; J gene: TRBJ1-2; CDR3 DNA: TGTGCCAGCAGCTTAGACAGCTATGGCTACACCTTC; CDR3 protein: CASSLDSYGYTF
clone size: .; V gene: TRBV6-1; D gene: .; J gene: TRBJ2-7; CDR3 DNA: TGTGCCAGCCGCGCGCCAGTTGGCCCCTACGAGCAGTACTTC; CDR3 protein: CASRAPVGPYEQYF
clone size: .; V gene: TRBV18; D gene: .; J gene: TRBJ2-1; CDR3 DNA: TGTGCCAGCTCACGTGAGAATGCTGGTGAGCAGTTCTTC; CDR3 protein: CASSRENAGEQFF
clone size: .; V gene: TRBV2; D gene: .; J gene: TRBJ2-7; CDR3 DNA: TGTGCCAGCAGTGGCACGGTCCGGGACGAGAGGGACTTC; CDR3 protein: CASSGTVRDERDF
clone size: once; V gene: TRBV4-2; D gene: TRBD2; J gene: TRBJ2-5; CDR3 DNA: TGTGCCAGCAGCCAAGGGTCCCCAGGCGGGAGGCAAGAGACCCAGTACTTC; CDR3 protein: CASSQGSPGGRQETQYF
clone size: .; V gene: TRBV7-2; D gene: TRBD1; J gene: TRBJ2-3; CDR3 DNA: TGTGCCAGCAGCCCACAGGGGGCAGATACGCAGTATTTT; CDR3 protein: CASSPQGADTQYF
clone size: medium-sized; V gene: TRBV4-2; D gene: .; J gene: TRBJ2-1; CDR3 DNA: TGTGCCAGCAGCCAAGACTCCACAGTCCCCAATGAGCAGTTCTTC; CDR3 protein: CASSQDSTVPNEQFF
clone size: .; V gene: TRBV9; D gene: .; J gene: TRBJ1-6; CDR3 DNA: TGTGCCAGCAGCGTAGAAGGGGACAATTCACCCCTCCACTTT; CDR3 protein: CASSVEGDNSPLHF
clone size: .; V gene: TRBV13; D gene: .; J gene: TRBJ2-3; CDR3 DNA: TGTGCCAGCAGCTTAACAGGGACCACAGATACGCAGTATTTT; CDR3 protein: CASSLTGTTDTQYF
clone size: .; V gene: TRBV19; D gene: .; J gene: TRBJ2-7; CDR3 DNA: TGTGCCAGTAGTAGGGACCTTTCCTACGAGCAGTACTTC; CDR3 protein: CASSRDLSYEQYF
clone size: .; V gene: TRBV7-2; D gene: TRBD1; J gene: TRBJ2-1; CDR3 DNA: TGTGCCAGCAGCTGGCGGACAGGGAACTACAATGAGCAGTTCTTC; CDR3 protein: CASSWRTGNYNEQFF
clone size: .; V gene: TRBV6-5; D gene: TRBD1; J gene: TRBJ1-1; CDR3 DNA: TGTGCCAGCAGTTACTCGGTCTGGGACAGGGAGGTCGCTTTCTTT; CDR3 protein: CASSYSVWDREVAFF
clone size: .; V gene: TRBV27; D gene: .; J gene: TRBJ2-7; CDR3 DNA: TGTGCCAGCAGTCCCCGCCCGCCGGGCAGGGGTTACGCGCAGTACTTC; CDR3 protein: CASSPRPPGRGYAQYF
clone size: few; V gene: TRBV7-9; D gene: .; J gene: TRBJ2-2; CDR3 DNA: TGTGCCAGCACCCAAGCCGGCGGGACGGCCGGGGAGCTGTTTTTT; CDR3 protein: CASTQAGGTAGELFF
clone size: .; V gene: TRBV19; D gene: TRBD1; J gene: TRBJ2-7; CDR3 DNA: TGTGCCAGTAGTATGGGACAGGGGGTCTCCTACGAGCAGTACTTC; CDR3 protein: CASSMGQGVSYEQYF
clone size: .; V gene: TRBV5-1; D gene: .; J gene: TRBJ1-2; CDR3 DNA: TGCGCCAGCAGGAAGGTGGGAGCTAACTATGGCTACACCTTC; CDR3 protein: CASRKVGANYGYTF
clone size: .; V gene: TRBV28; D gene: TRBD1; J gene: TRBJ1-4; CDR3 DNA: TGTGCCAGCAGCAAACGACAGGGCTATGAAAAACTGTTTTTT; CDR3 protein: CASSKRQGYEKLFF
clone size: .; V gene: TRBV6-5; D gene: .; J gene: TRBJ1-1; CDR3 DNA: TGTGCCAGCAGCCTAGGACGGACGAACACTGAAGCTTTCTTT; CDR3 protein: CASSLGRTNTEAFF
clone size: .; V gene: TRBV25-1; D gene: TRBD1; J gene: TRBJ2-4; CDR3 DNA: TGTGCCAGCAGTCCCCCCTCCCCTGCGGCAGGGGGCATTCAGTACTTC; CDR3 protein: CASSPPSPAAGGIQYF
clone size: .; V gene: TRBV27; D gene: .; J gene: TRBJ2-1; CDR3 DNA: TGTGCCAGCAGTTTACGCCCCTTGTCTAGGCCATCGGGCAATGAGCAGTTCTTC; CDR3 protein: CASSLRPLSRPSGNEQFF
clone size: .; V gene: TRBV5-1; D gene: TRBD1; J gene: TRBJ1-4; CDR3 DNA: TGCGCCAGCAGCCAAAACAGGGGGCGCGGTGAAAAACTGTTTTTT; CDR3 protein: CASSQNRGRGEKLFF
clone size: .; V gene: TRBV4-1; D gene: .; J gene: TRBJ2-3; CDR3 DNA: TGCGCCAGCAGCCAAGCCCATAAGGCCGCGGGACGACCTAGCACAGATACGCAGTATTTT; CDR3 protein: CASSQAHKAAGRPSTDTQYF
clone size: .; V gene: TRBV4-1; D gene: TRBD1; J gene: TRBJ1-1; CDR3 DNA: TGCGCCAGCAGCCAAGATGACAGGGCCATCACTGAAGCTTTCTTT; CDR3 protein: CASSQDDRAITEAFF
clone size: .; V gene: TRBV5-8; D gene: .; J gene: TRBJ1-2; CDR3 DNA: TGTGCCAGCAGCTTGGATAGGGGAGCTGCCTATGGCTACACCTTC; CDR3 protein: CASSLDRGAAYGYTF
clone size: .; V gene: TRBV19; D gene: .; J gene: TRBJ1-1; CDR3 DNA: TGTGCCAGTAGGAGGGGGGGGAACACTGAAGCTTTCTTT; CDR3 protein: CASRRGGNTEAFF